Listed below are T cell receptor beta chains from one sample, sequenced in a study of molecular identifiers for immune sequencing clone quantification. A single record per CDR3 protein comes from TCRdb applying MiXCR to the PCR reads. The data hold 60,000 to 70,000 distinct CDR3 sequences, with under 20% observed a single time. The sample comprised naive CD8+ T cells from blood, with Jurkat cell RNA spiked in. The receptor source for this set is a human donor in good health. Some libraries in this study had Jurkat cell RNA spiked in. CDR3s include the opening cysteine and the closing phenylalanine or tryptophan. The order of the fields is CDR3 protein, CDR3 DNA, V gene, J gene, CDR3 length, clone size, D gene. The D gene is left open where the match is weak. The listing skips clone size in some rows; elsewhere it reads once, few, many or a size class.

CDR3 protein: CASSLVGTQETQYF; CDR3 DNA: TGTGCCAGCAGCTTAGTCGGAACGCAAGAGACCCAGTACTTC; V gene: TRBV7-9; J gene: TRBJ2-5; CDR3 length: 14; clone size: many; D gene: -
CDR3 protein: CASSPTSPGLVLEQFF; CDR3 DNA: TGTGCCAGCAGCCCTACTTCTCCGGGACTAGTATTGGAGCAGTTCTTC; V gene: TRBV11-2; J gene: TRBJ2-1; CDR3 length: 16; clone size: many; D gene: TRBD2
CDR3 protein: CASSPRGAVDSPLHF; CDR3 DNA: TGTGCCAGCAGCCCCCGAGGAGCGGTGGATTCACCCCTCCACTTT; V gene: TRBV7-8; J gene: TRBJ1-6; CDR3 length: 15; clone size: -; D gene: -
CDR3 protein: CASSINEQIYGYTF; CDR3 DNA: TGTGCCAGCAGTATAAACGAACAGATCTATGGCTACACCTTC; V gene: TRBV6-5; J gene: TRBJ1-2; CDR3 length: 14; clone size: many; D gene: -
CDR3 protein: CSVEGGWTEAFF; CDR3 DNA: TGCAGCGTTGAAGGGGGGTGGACTGAAGCTTTCTTT; V gene: TRBV29-1; J gene: TRBJ1-1; CDR3 length: 12; clone size: many; D gene: -
CDR3 protein: CASSLRRVQGSYEQYF; CDR3 DNA: TGTGCCAGCAGTTTACGGAGGGTACAGGGCTCCTACGAGCAGTACTTC; V gene: TRBV12-3/TRBV12-4; J gene: TRBJ2-7; CDR3 length: 16; clone size: -; D gene: -
CDR3 protein: CASSVDWQENSGNTIYF; CDR3 DNA: TGTGCCAGCAGCGTAGACTGGCAGGAAAACTCTGGAAACACCATATATTTT; V gene: TRBV9; J gene: TRBJ1-3; CDR3 length: 17; clone size: many; D gene: -
CDR3 protein: CASSIASTGRLFF; CDR3 DNA: TGTGCCAGTAGTATAGCTTCGACAGGAAGACTGTTTTTT; V gene: TRBV19; J gene: TRBJ1-4; CDR3 length: 13; clone size: few; D gene: -
CDR3 protein: CSGRNRGLDGYTF; CDR3 DNA: TGCAGCGGGCGGAATAGGGGATTAGATGGCTACACCTTC; V gene: TRBV29-1; J gene: TRBJ1-2; CDR3 length: 13; clone size: few; D gene: -
CDR3 protein: CASSLGGVQETQYF; CDR3 DNA: TGTGCCAGCAGCTTAGGAGGGGTACAAGAGACCCAGTACTTC; V gene: TRBV13; J gene: TRBJ2-5; CDR3 length: 14; clone size: many; D gene: -
CDR3 protein: CASSLSGRPQHF; CDR3 DNA: TGTGCCAGCAGTTTATCGGGGCGGCCCCAGCATTTT; V gene: TRBV27; J gene: TRBJ1-5; CDR3 length: 12; clone size: once; D gene: -
CDR3 protein: CASSLVLRDTQYF; CDR3 DNA: TGTGCCAGCAGTTTAGTTCTCCGGGATACGCAGTATTTT; V gene: TRBV27; J gene: TRBJ2-3; CDR3 length: 13; clone size: many; D gene: -
CDR3 protein: CASSQDSLAGGAEQYF; CDR3 DNA: TGCGCCAGCAGCCAAGATTCGCTAGCGGGAGGAGCTGAGCAGTACTTC; V gene: TRBV4-3; J gene: TRBJ2-7; CDR3 length: 16; clone size: many; D gene: TRBD2
CDR3 protein: CASRREGSGANVLTF; CDR3 DNA: TGTGCCAGCCGAAGAGAGGGCTCTGGGGCCAACGTCCTGACTTTC; V gene: TRBV21-1; J gene: TRBJ2-6; CDR3 length: 15; clone size: many; D gene: -
CDR3 protein: CSARDPGLDYNEQFF; CDR3 DNA: TGCAGTGCTAGAGACCCGGGACTAGACTACAATGAGCAGTTCTTC; V gene: TRBV20-1; J gene: TRBJ2-1; CDR3 length: 15; clone size: -; D gene: TRBD2
CDR3 protein: CASSSGDSQWDTQYF; CDR3 DNA: TGTGCCAGCAGCTCGGGGGACAGCCAGTGGGATACGCAGTATTTT; V gene: TRBV7-9; J gene: TRBJ2-3; CDR3 length: 15; clone size: many; D gene: -
CDR3 protein: CASSLGGGEQFF; CDR3 DNA: TGTGCCAGCAGCTTAGGAGGTGGCGAGCAGTTCTTC; V gene: TRBV7-8; J gene: TRBJ2-1; CDR3 length: 12; clone size: -; D gene: -
CDR3 protein: CASSQDSPMSSYNEQFF; CDR3 DNA: TGCGCCAGCAGCCAAGACAGCCCAATGAGCTCCTACAATGAGCAGTTCTTC; V gene: TRBV4-1; J gene: TRBJ2-1; CDR3 length: 17; clone size: many; D gene: -
CDR3 protein: CASRRGLASGGSYEQYF; CDR3 DNA: TGCGCCAGCAGAAGGGGACTAGCGTCGGGGGGGTCCTACGAGCAGTACTTC; V gene: TRBV5-1; J gene: TRBJ2-7; CDR3 length: 17; clone size: many; D gene: TRBD2
CDR3 protein: CASSQVAGAGANVLTF; CDR3 DNA: TGCGCCAGCAGCCAAGTTGCGGGAGCTGGGGCCAACGTCCTGACTTTC; V gene: TRBV4-1; J gene: TRBJ2-6; CDR3 length: 16; clone size: many; D gene: TRBD2
CDR3 protein: CASSQFGGGYEQYF; CDR3 DNA: TGCGCCAGCAGCCAATTCGGGGGAGGTTACGAGCAGTACTTC; V gene: TRBV4-1; J gene: TRBJ2-7; CDR3 length: 14; clone size: -; D gene: -
CDR3 protein: CASRGSGTAYNEQFF; CDR3 DNA: TGTGCCAGCAGGGGAAGCGGGACTGCTTACAATGAGCAGTTCTTC; V gene: TRBV27; J gene: TRBJ2-1; CDR3 length: 15; clone size: -; D gene: TRBD2
CDR3 protein: CASSIMDTQYF; CDR3 DNA: TGTGCCAGCAGTATAATGGATACGCAGTATTTT; V gene: TRBV6-6; J gene: TRBJ2-3; CDR3 length: 11; clone size: many; D gene: -
CDR3 protein: CASSLEMTTDTQYF; CDR3 DNA: TGTGCCAGCAGCTTAGAAATGACGACAGATACGCAGTATTTT; V gene: TRBV7-2; J gene: TRBJ2-3; CDR3 length: 14; clone size: medium-sized; D gene: -
CDR3 protein: CASSRQGTLSTDTQYF; CDR3 DNA: TGTGCCAGCAGCCGACAGGGGACACTGTCAACAGATACGCAGTATTTT; V gene: TRBV7-9; J gene: TRBJ2-3; CDR3 length: 16; clone size: many; D gene: TRBD1
CDR3 protein: CASSPFPKGGYEQYF; CDR3 DNA: TGTGCCAGCAGCCCATTCCCCAAAGGCGGTTACGAGCAGTACTTC; V gene: TRBV7-8; J gene: TRBJ2-7; CDR3 length: 15; clone size: many; D gene: -
CDR3 protein: CASSLGTSGSEQYF; CDR3 DNA: TGTGCCAGCAGTTTAGGGACTAGCGGGAGCGAGCAGTACTTC; V gene: TRBV27; J gene: TRBJ2-7; CDR3 length: 14; clone size: -; D gene: TRBD2
CDR3 protein: CASSYSILQPTDTRYF; CDR3 DNA: TGTGCCAGCAGTTACTCCATCCTTCAGCCCACAGATACGCGGTATTTT; V gene: TRBV6-2/TRBV6-3; J gene: TRBJ2-3; CDR3 length: 16; clone size: many; D gene: -
CDR3 protein: CASSIGGTQYF; CDR3 DNA: TGTGCCAGTAGTATTGGGGGGACCCAGTACTTC; V gene: TRBV19; J gene: TRBJ2-5; CDR3 length: 11; clone size: many; D gene: -
CDR3 protein: CASSLSGTSLNTGELFF; CDR3 DNA: TGTGCCAGCAGTTTATCAGGGACTAGTCTGAACACCGGGGAGCTGTTTTTT; V gene: TRBV28; J gene: TRBJ2-2; CDR3 length: 17; clone size: -; D gene: TRBD2
CDR3 protein: CSVECPGLAAAKEVGEQFF; CDR3 DNA: TGCAGCGTGGAATGTCCGGGACTAGCGGCCGCGAAAGAAGTAGGGGAGCAGTTCTTC; V gene: TRBV29-1; J gene: TRBJ2-1; CDR3 length: 19; clone size: many; D gene: TRBD2